The rows below give T cell receptor beta chains drawn from one sample of a study of shared clonotypes between healthy human individuals. TCRdb's table, derived via immunoSEQ multiplex PCR, lists solely in-frame clones and lacks some. The repertoire holds around 1.6 million clones, with 95% to 99% as singletons. The sample consisted of naive CD4+ T cells sorted from blood. The source of these receptors is a man in his thirties or forties in good health. Each CDR3 is given with its conserved first and last residue. Fields, in order: V gene, clone size, J gene, D gene, CDR3 protein, CDR3 DNA. D genes are given only for firm matches. The size entry is marked missing in some rows and otherwise reads once, few, many or a size class.

V gene: TRBV5-1; clone size: -; J gene: TRBJ2-1; D gene: -; CDR3 protein: CASSLMGNSYNEQFF; CDR3 DNA: TGCGCCAGCAGCTTAATGGGAAACTCCTACAATGAGCAGTTCTTC
V gene: TRBV5-1; clone size: -; J gene: TRBJ2-1; D gene: -; CDR3 protein: CASSLDLINEQFF; CDR3 DNA: TGCGCCAGCAGCTTGGATTTAATTAATGAGCAGTTCTTC
V gene: TRBV5-4; clone size: -; J gene: TRBJ2-7; D gene: -; CDR3 protein: CASSFRLGTTVSF; CDR3 DNA: TGTGCCAGCAGCTTTAGGCTGGGGACCACCGTTTCCTTC
V gene: TRBV18; clone size: -; J gene: TRBJ2-3; D gene: -; CDR3 protein: CASSPVGGSTDTQYF; CDR3 DNA: TGTGCCAGCTCACCCGTAGGGGGGTCCACAGATACGCAGTATTTT
V gene: TRBV7-2; clone size: -; J gene: TRBJ2-2; D gene: -; CDR3 protein: CASSLVRGIGTGELFF; CDR3 DNA: TGTGCCAGCAGCTTAGTAAGGGGAATAGGGACCGGGGAGCTGTTTTTT
V gene: TRBV6-5; clone size: -; J gene: TRBJ2-3; D gene: TRBD2; CDR3 protein: CASSPRLARTDTQYF; CDR3 DNA: TGTGCCAGCAGTCCGCGACTAGCGCGCACAGATACGCAGTATTTT
V gene: TRBV5-1; clone size: -; J gene: TRBJ2-5; D gene: TRBD2; CDR3 protein: CASSLTAGDETQYF; CDR3 DNA: TGCGCCAGCAGCTTGACGGCGGGAGATGAGACCCAGTACTTC
V gene: TRBV5-6; clone size: once; J gene: TRBJ2-3; D gene: -; CDR3 protein: CASSSQGSDTQYF; CDR3 DNA: TGTGCCAGCAGCTCCCAGGGCTCAGATACGCAGTATTTT
V gene: TRBV29-1; clone size: -; J gene: TRBJ2-2; D gene: TRBD2; CDR3 protein: CSARLAGGPLTGELFF; CDR3 DNA: TGCAGCGCTCGACTAGCGGGAGGGCCCCTGACCGGGGAGCTGTTTTTT
V gene: TRBV5-6; clone size: -; J gene: TRBJ2-2; D gene: -; CDR3 protein: CASSLEGQANTGELFF; CDR3 DNA: TGTGCCAGCAGCTTGGAGGGGCAAGCGAACACCGGGGAGCTGTTTTTT
V gene: TRBV5-6; clone size: once; J gene: TRBJ2-7; D gene: -; CDR3 protein: CASSLVGAGSYEQYF; CDR3 DNA: TGTGCCAGCAGCTTGGTCGGGGCCGGCTCCTACGAGCAGTACTTC
V gene: TRBV5-6; clone size: -; J gene: TRBJ2-1; D gene: TRBD2; CDR3 protein: CASSKEGGRNEQFF; CDR3 DNA: TGTGCCAGCAGCAAAGAGGGAGGGCGGAATGAGCAGTTCTTC
V gene: TRBV7-8; clone size: -; J gene: TRBJ1-5; D gene: -; CDR3 protein: CASSLEGLGNQPQHF; CDR3 DNA: TGTGCCAGCAGCTTAGAGGGCCTTGGCAATCAGCCCCAGCATTTT
V gene: TRBV5-1; clone size: -; J gene: TRBJ2-2; D gene: TRBD1; CDR3 protein: CASETGLNTGELFF; CDR3 DNA: TGCGCCAGCGAGACAGGGTTGAACACCGGGGAGCTGTTTTTT
V gene: TRBV11-1; clone size: -; J gene: TRBJ2-1; D gene: -; CDR3 protein: CASSNNRRYNEQFF; CDR3 DNA: TGTGCCAGCAGCAATAACAGGCGCTACAATGAGCAGTTCTTC
V gene: TRBV7-8; clone size: -; J gene: TRBJ2-7; D gene: -; CDR3 protein: CASTADNLYEQYF; CDR3 DNA: TGTGCCAGCACCGCGGACAATCTCTACGAGCAGTACTTC
V gene: TRBV28; clone size: -; J gene: TRBJ2-1; D gene: -; CDR3 protein: CASSLISMGNNEQFF; CDR3 DNA: TGTGCCAGCAGTCTAATAAGTATGGGCAACAATGAGCAGTTCTTC
V gene: TRBV19; clone size: -; J gene: TRBJ2-2; D gene: -; CDR3 protein: CASSEGTLSTGELFF; CDR3 DNA: TGTGCCAGTTCCGAGGGAACCCTGAGCACCGGGGAGCTGTTTTTT
V gene: TRBV4-2; clone size: once; J gene: TRBJ1-5; D gene: -; CDR3 protein: CASSQDGIGYNQPQHF; CDR3 DNA: TGTGCCAGCAGCCAAGATGGCATAGGATATAATCAGCCCCAGCATTTT
V gene: TRBV5-8; clone size: -; J gene: TRBJ2-1; D gene: -; CDR3 protein: CASTPAGNPSSYNEQFF; CDR3 DNA: TGTGCCAGCACCCCTGCGGGTAACCCGAGCTCCTACAATGAGCAGTTCTTC
V gene: TRBV19; clone size: -; J gene: TRBJ2-5; D gene: -; CDR3 protein: CASSRGGLIQETQYF; CDR3 DNA: TGTGCCAGTAGCCGGGGCGGACTGATTCAAGAGACCCAGTACTTC
V gene: TRBV6-6; clone size: -; J gene: TRBJ2-7; D gene: -; CDR3 protein: CASSYRDGIYEQYF; CDR3 DNA: TGTGCCAGCAGTTACCGGGACGGGATCTACGAGCAGTACTTC
V gene: TRBV7-3; clone size: -; J gene: TRBJ1-1; D gene: TRBD1; CDR3 protein: CASSANRGREAFF; CDR3 DNA: TGTGCCAGCAGCGCAAACAGGGGACGTGAAGCTTTCTTT
V gene: TRBV5-4; clone size: -; J gene: TRBJ2-7; D gene: TRBD2; CDR3 protein: CASSTLLAGGLREQYF; CDR3 DNA: TGTGCCAGCAGCACCCTACTAGCGGGAGGGCTTCGCGAGCAGTACTTC
V gene: TRBV7-8; clone size: -; J gene: TRBJ2-7; D gene: -; CDR3 protein: CASSPRSGPGRAYEQYF; CDR3 DNA: TGTGCCAGCAGCCCCAGGTCCGGGCCTGGAAGGGCCTACGAGCAGTACTTC
V gene: TRBV29-1; clone size: -; J gene: TRBJ2-5; D gene: -; CDR3 protein: CSVERTGRETQYF; CDR3 DNA: TGCAGCGTTGAACGAACCGGAAGAGAGACCCAGTACTTC
V gene: TRBV28; clone size: -; J gene: TRBJ2-7; D gene: TRBD1; CDR3 protein: CASSLPGTAGGGYF; CDR3 DNA: TGTGCCAGCAGTTTACCCGGGACAGCTGGCGGTGGGTACTTC
V gene: TRBV11-3; clone size: -; J gene: TRBJ2-3; D gene: -; CDR3 protein: CASSLRGLGDTQYF; CDR3 DNA: TGTGCCAGCAGCTTACGCGGGTTAGGAGATACGCAGTATTTT
V gene: TRBV7-9; clone size: -; J gene: TRBJ2-5; D gene: -; CDR3 protein: CASSPWTEQETQYF; CDR3 DNA: TGTGCCAGCAGCCCCTGGACGGAACAAGAGACCCAGTACTTC
V gene: TRBV7-2; clone size: once; J gene: TRBJ2-7; D gene: TRBD2; CDR3 protein: CASSPPRRGYEQYF; CDR3 DNA: TGTGCCAGCAGCCCACCTAGGCGGGGGTACGAGCAGTACTTC
V gene: TRBV4-2; clone size: -; J gene: TRBJ1-2; D gene: -; CDR3 protein: CASSQTGTPNYGYTF; CDR3 DNA: TGTGCCAGCAGCCAAACTGGGACACCAAACTATGGCTACACCTTC
V gene: TRBV19; clone size: -; J gene: TRBJ2-6; D gene: TRBD1; CDR3 protein: CASSLDRAGANVLTF; CDR3 DNA: TGTGCCAGTAGTCTGGACAGGGCTGGGGCCAACGTCCTGACTTTC
V gene: TRBV9; clone size: -; J gene: TRBJ2-1; D gene: TRBD2; CDR3 protein: CASSALAGVSNEQFF; CDR3 DNA: TGTGCCAGCAGCGCCCTAGCGGGAGTCAGCAATGAGCAGTTCTTC
V gene: TRBV6-5; clone size: -; J gene: TRBJ1-1; D gene: -; CDR3 protein: CASSYTGRGDVEAFF; CDR3 DNA: TGTGCCAGCAGTTACACAGGCAGAGGCGATGTTGAAGCTTTCTTT
V gene: TRBV6-5; clone size: -; J gene: TRBJ2-7; D gene: TRBD2; CDR3 protein: CASSELAGAWEQYF; CDR3 DNA: TGTGCCAGCAGCGAACTAGCGGGAGCTTGGGAGCAGTACTTC
V gene: TRBV19; clone size: -; J gene: TRBJ2-7; D gene: TRBD2; CDR3 protein: CASSVGLAGYEQYF; CDR3 DNA: TGTGCCAGTAGCGTAGGACTAGCGGGCTACGAGCAGTACTTC
V gene: TRBV29-1; clone size: -; J gene: TRBJ1-2; D gene: -; CDR3 protein: CSVVVGRPYGYTF; CDR3 DNA: TGCAGCGTTGTAGTCGGGCGTCCCTATGGCTACACCTTC
V gene: TRBV28; clone size: -; J gene: TRBJ2-1; D gene: TRBD1; CDR3 protein: CASTTGGGYNEQFF; CDR3 DNA: TGTGCCAGCACGACAGGGGGCGGCTACAATGAGCAGTTCTTC
V gene: TRBV29-1; clone size: -; J gene: TRBJ1-3; D gene: -; CDR3 protein: CSVYSPTGTYGNTIYF; CDR3 DNA: TGCAGCGTTTACTCCCCGACCGGGACCTACGGAAACACCATATATTTT
V gene: TRBV19; clone size: -; J gene: TRBJ2-1; D gene: -; CDR3 protein: CASTRERSSYNEQFF; CDR3 DNA: TGTGCCAGTACTCGGGAGCGGAGCTCCTACAATGAGCAGTTCTTC
V gene: TRBV14; clone size: -; J gene: TRBJ1-3; D gene: -; CDR3 protein: CASSRFSTSGNTIYF; CDR3 DNA: TGTGCCAGCAGCCGATTCTCTACATCTGGAAACACCATATATTTT
V gene: TRBV10-3; clone size: once; J gene: TRBJ1-4; D gene: -; CDR3 protein: CAISESLGRGEKLFF; CDR3 DNA: TGTGCCATCAGTGAGTCGTTAGGCAGGGGAGAAAAACTGTTTTTT
V gene: TRBV28; clone size: -; J gene: TRBJ2-7; D gene: TRBD2; CDR3 protein: CASSFQRGTYEQYF; CDR3 DNA: TGTGCCAGCAGTTTTCAGCGGGGTACCTACGAGCAGTACTTC
V gene: TRBV7-2; clone size: -; J gene: TRBJ1-5; D gene: -; CDR3 protein: CASSVETKPREPQHF; CDR3 DNA: TGTGCCAGCAGCGTAGAGACAAAACCTAGGGAGCCCCAGCATTTT
V gene: TRBV11-3; clone size: -; J gene: TRBJ2-1; D gene: TRBD2; CDR3 protein: CASSLVAGANEQFF; CDR3 DNA: TGTGCCAGCAGCTTAGTAGCGGGAGCCAATGAGCAGTTCTTC
V gene: TRBV19; clone size: once; J gene: TRBJ2-6; D gene: -; CDR3 protein: CASKPGGPINVLTF; CDR3 DNA: TGTGCCAGTAAACCAGGAGGGCCCATCAACGTCCTGACTTTC
V gene: TRBV30; clone size: -; J gene: TRBJ1-3; D gene: -; CDR3 protein: CACIRVHSGNTIYF; CDR3 DNA: TGTGCCTGTATTCGGGTTCACTCTGGAAACACCATATATTTT
V gene: TRBV4-1; clone size: -; J gene: TRBJ2-7; D gene: TRBD1; CDR3 protein: CASSQDYRGVPYEQYF; CDR3 DNA: TGCGCCAGCAGCCAAGATTACAGGGGAGTCCCCTACGAGCAGTACTTC
V gene: TRBV2; clone size: -; J gene: TRBJ2-1; D gene: -; CDR3 protein: CASREHRDNEQFF; CDR3 DNA: TGTGCCAGCAGGGAACACAGGGACAATGAGCAGTTCTTC
V gene: TRBV5-1; clone size: once; J gene: TRBJ2-1; D gene: -; CDR3 protein: CASGITGLRNEQFF; CDR3 DNA: TGCGCCAGCGGAATCACAGGGTTAAGGAATGAGCAGTTCTTC
V gene: TRBV7-6; clone size: -; J gene: TRBJ1-1; D gene: -; CDR3 protein: CASSSGPDKIWVGAFF; CDR3 DNA: TGTGCCAGCAGCTCAGGGCCGGATAAAATTTGGGTGGGGGCTTTCTTT
V gene: TRBV14; clone size: -; J gene: TRBJ1-2; D gene: -; CDR3 protein: CASSQAGNYGYTF; CDR3 DNA: TGTGCCAGCAGCCAAGCGGGGAACTATGGCTACACCTTC
V gene: TRBV5-1; clone size: once; J gene: TRBJ2-1; D gene: -; CDR3 protein: CASSVDSSSYNEQFF; CDR3 DNA: TGCGCCAGCAGCGTCGATTCGAGCTCCTACAATGAGCAGTTCTTC
V gene: TRBV9; clone size: -; J gene: TRBJ2-1; D gene: -; CDR3 protein: CASSAEGSGGYGGQFF; CDR3 DNA: TGTGCCAGCAGCGCCGAGGGGAGTGGCGGCTACGGGGGGCAGTTCTTC
V gene: TRBV29-1; clone size: -; J gene: TRBJ1-3; D gene: -; CDR3 protein: CSGGGAGNTIYF; CDR3 DNA: TGCAGCGGCGGGGGGGCTGGAAACACCATATATTTT